What follows describes a single T cell receptor beta chain. These data belong to a study of blood T cell repertoires in COVID-19. Across the whole study: There were acute and convalescent COVID-19 samples, and they came from the United States, Italy and Spain. T cells, B-cell-depleted T cells, or PBMCs provided the cDNA or gDNA that served as material.

The assay was immunoSEQ multiplex PCR, and TCRdb's table has in-frame clones only and misses some. The table has 130,000 to 150,000 clones, just under 85% seen once. The material sequenced was peripheral blood. The TCR sequence derives from a woman in her forties with active or convalescent COVID-19.

The CDR3 DNA reads TGCGCCAGCAGCTTTGGACAGTCAAATGAAAAACTGTTTTTT. Protein product: CASSFGQSNEKLFF. The rearrangement links TRBV5-1 to TRBJ1-4, with a tentative D call TRBD1 (6 bases). The ends were cut back, 2 bases at V and 5 bases at J, with 10 bases in the middle. Germline CDR1 and CDR2: SGHRS and YFSETQ. The CDR3 extends over 14 amino acids.